This TCR beta chain stems from a study of cytomegalovirus exposure and HLA in healthy donors. It was with 60 Vbeta and 13 Jbeta primers that the PCR ran. Libraries were prepared by immunoSEQ multiplex PCR; TCRdb keeps only in-frame clonotypes and omits some of them. In the table there are approximately 130,000 clones, approximately 80% of which are singletons. V lost 7 bases and J 6 bases, leaving 19 bases between the germline ends. Germline V gene sequence: CDR1 SNHLY, CDR2 FYNNEI. The CDR3 has 15 residues. Sequenced: PBMCs. The chain combines TRBV2 with TRBJ2-1; TRBD1 is a possible D gene (6 bases). The receptor was derived from a man aged 25-45 years in good health and CMV-seronegative. In DNA, the CDR3 is TGTGCCAGCACCGTTAGGGGGACCAGGGGCAATGAGCAGTTCTTC. Its translation: CASTVRGTRGNEQFF.